This T cell receptor beta chain was sequenced in a study of cytomegalovirus exposure and HLA in healthy donors. Study-level information: Falling in the Caucasian-associated ancestry cluster were roughly 80% of about 400 genotyped donors.

PCR primers comprised 60 Vbeta and 13 Jbeta primers. This table comes from immunoSEQ multiplex PCR, and its TCRdb copy is limited to in-frame clones, with some not included. The sample lists 150,000 to 200,000 clones, roughly 72% seen once, with approximately 2% in the top ten. The study, taken as a whole, reports: Later work associated roughly 15,000 TCR beta sequences with HLA alleles at 0.05 false discovery rate.

V shed 0 bases and J shed 8 bases, with 17 bases lying between them. Germline-derived CDR1 and CDR2 are SGDLS and YYNGEE. The CDR3 spans 15 residues. This clone was found a few times. The target antigen is unknown. Sequenced input: PBMCs. The rearrangement uses TRBV9 and TRBJ1-1; no clear D gene. The receptor was derived from a woman aged 30 to 39 in good health and CMV-seropositive. CDR3 nucleotides: TGTGCCAGCAGCGTAGTTGCAGGAAGTAGATCGGAAGCTTTCTTT. Translation gives CASSVVAGSRSEAFF.